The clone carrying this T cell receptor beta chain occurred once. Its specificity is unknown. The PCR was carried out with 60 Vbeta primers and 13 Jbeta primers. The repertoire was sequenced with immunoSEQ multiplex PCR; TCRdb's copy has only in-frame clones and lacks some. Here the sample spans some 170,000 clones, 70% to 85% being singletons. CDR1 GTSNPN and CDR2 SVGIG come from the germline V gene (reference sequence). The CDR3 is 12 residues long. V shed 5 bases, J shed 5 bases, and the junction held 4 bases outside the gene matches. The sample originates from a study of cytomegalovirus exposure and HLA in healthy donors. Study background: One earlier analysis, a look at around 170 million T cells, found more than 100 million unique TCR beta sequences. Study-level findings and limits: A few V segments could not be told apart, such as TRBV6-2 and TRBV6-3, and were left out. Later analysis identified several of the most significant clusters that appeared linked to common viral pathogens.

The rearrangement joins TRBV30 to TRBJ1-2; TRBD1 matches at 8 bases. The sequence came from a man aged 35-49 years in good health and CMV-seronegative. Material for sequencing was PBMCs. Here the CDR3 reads CAWGQGGYGYTF. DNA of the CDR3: TGTGCCTGGGGACAGGGAGGATATGGCTACACCTTC.